This T cell receptor beta chain was retrieved from a study of cytomegalovirus exposure and HLA in healthy donors. As for the study in general: About 85 million unique TCR sequences came from HLA-typed donors in an early release.

Trimming removed 2 bases at V and 1 base at J, with 11 bases between. CDR1 and CDR2 (germline): SGHRS, YFSETQ. The CDR3 covers 15 residues. Primers included in the PCR were 60 Vbeta and 13 Jbeta primers. The method was immunoSEQ multiplex PCR; TCRdb's version includes in-frame clones alone and lacks a portion of them. The repertoire holds 150,000 to 200,000 clones, 82% seen once, with approximately 1.4% in the top ten. Findings and caveats of the study: Sequencing depth across donors, presence/absence analyses assumed, was roughly uniform. In a later analysis, productive TCRs from donors in an Asian-associated ancestry cluster reportedly carried fewer N-insertions than the cohort mean.

Notes on this clone: Its antigen is unidentified.

Each donor was nominally healthy when sampled (though unrecorded immune exposures were likely). Sequencing used PBMCs. The V and J genes are TRBV5-1 and TRBJ2-3; tentatively, D is TRBD1 (6 bases). This receptor was taken from a girl between 10 and 17 years old in good health and CMV-seropositive. Here the CDR3 reads CASSFNRVRTDTQYF. CDR3 coding DNA: TGCGCCAGCAGCTTCAACAGGGTTCGCACAGATACGCAGTATTTT.